This T cell receptor (beta chain) was captured by sequencing in a study of post-analysis software for immune sequencing data. Sequencing libraries made from TCR beta cDNA carried unique molecular identifiers. TCRdb redid the calling of the PCR reads with MiXCR, one entry per CDR3 protein. The table lists approximately 660,000 distinct CDR3 sequences, roughly three fifths of them singletons, with around 11% in the top ten. Sequencing was performed on blood. The sequence came from a girl under 10 years old with multiple sclerosis.

CDR3 nucleotide sequence: TGCGCCAGCAGCAGAGCGGGAGACTACCAAGAGACCCAGTACTTC. Translating it yields CASSRAGDYQETQYF. V usage is TRBV5-1 and J usage is TRBJ2-5; TRBD2 matches 8 bases. Germline V gene sequence: CDR1 SGHRS, CDR2 YFSETQ. CDR3 length: 15 residues. V gave up 4 bases and J gave up 0 bases; unmatched junction bases: 5.